This T cell receptor (beta chain) was captured by sequencing in a study of blood T cell repertoires in COVID-19. J was trimmed by 2 bases and V by 1 base; bases with no gene match: 2. Germline V gives CDR1 LGHNA, CDR2 YSLEER. The CDR3 is 15 amino acids. Enrolled during active infection, Seattle patients were then followed longitudinally. Original analysis: Nucleated cell counts were estimated from reference gene primer amplification. Generated by immunoSEQ multiplex PCR, the TCRdb table keeps only in-frame clones and is missing some. V, J and clone size derive from that table, while D and trimming were established from the DNA sequence. This table has 150,000 to 200,000 clones, more than 80% appearing once.

V is TRBV4-3 and J is TRBJ1-3, with 7 nucleotides matching TRBD1. The TCR originated in a woman aged 55 to 70 with COVID-19, enrolled during active disease. Specimen: peripheral blood. The CDR3 here is CASSQGQGPGNTIYF. The DNA of the CDR3 is TGCGCCAGCAGCCAAGGACAGGGCCCTGGAAACACCATATATTTT.